The source of this T cell receptor (beta chain) is a study of shared clonotypes between healthy human individuals. Investigators divided CD4+ cells into CD45RA+ naive and CD45RA-negative memory subsets. Per sorted-subset replicate PCR, input was 150 to 250 ng DNA, representing 30,000 or so T cell genomes. The repertoire was sequenced with immunoSEQ multiplex PCR; TCRdb's copy has only in-frame clones and lacks some. In the table there are 1.5 million to 1.9 million clones, 95% to 99% of which are singletons. A note on this clone: Distinct nucleotide sequences in the sample also encode this CDR3.

Trimming took off 3 bases at V and 1 base at J, with 7 bases between the two ends. The V gene's germline CDR1 is KGHSH and CDR2 LQKENI. The CDR3 extends over 13 amino acids. Sequenced sample: naive CD4+ T cells sorted from blood. As to subset: CD45RA+ positively selected. The clonotype comes from a man between 25 and 39 years old in good health. The genes are TRBV18 and TRBJ2-7; D gene uncertain. The CDR3: CASSPPSSYEQYF. CDR3 DNA sequence: TGTGCCAGCTCACCCCCTAGTTCCTACGAGCAGTACTTC.